One sample yielded the 7 T cell receptor beta chains listed below, sequenced in a study of PD-1 blockade in classical Hodgkin lymphoma. Produced via immunoSEQ multiplex PCR; TCRdb's table is partial and in-frame only. Counted here are some 21,000 clones, 85% to 90% occurring once; the ten biggest clones make up 13%. Time point of the sample: cycle 4 day 1 (C4D1), after 6 weeks of nivolumab. Brentuximab vedotin exposure varied, and every patient relapsed after autologous stem cell transplantation. Here the sequenced sample was peripheral blood mononuclear cells (PBMCs), taken before the fourth cycle of nivolumab. The receptors were gathered from a human donor with classical Hodgkin lymphoma.

The chain uses TRBV6-1 and TRBJ2-7; 14 bases match TRBD2. The V and J ends lost 8 bases and 3 bases, in that order; junction bases with no gene match: 6. CDR1 and CDR2 from the germline V gene are MNHNS and SASEGT. This CDR3 region has 15 residues. Written as DNA, the CDR3 is TGTGCCAGCGCCTCCGGGACTAGCGGGAGCTACGAGCAGTACTTC. This sequence encodes CASASGTSGSYEQYF.

The genes are TRBV18 and TRBJ1-6, with D possibly TRBD1 on 6 matching bases. The CDR3 is 16 amino acids. The V and J ends lost 1 base and 4 bases respectively, with 11 bases between them. Germline V gene data show CDR1 as KGHSH and CDR2 as LQKENI. In nucleotides, the CDR3 is TGTGCCAGCTCACCACGGGGGGCGCCTTATAATTCACCCCTCCACTTT. This translates into CASSPRGAPYNSPLHF.

V usage is TRBV9 and J usage is TRBJ1-4; TRBD1 is a possible D gene (5 bases). This CDR3 region has 14 residues. The V and J ends lost 3 bases and 8 bases respectively, with 14 bases between them. Germline CDR1 reads SGDLS; CDR2 reads YYNGEE. The CDR3 protein is CASSAKSGREKLFF. CDR3 DNA: TGTGCCAGCAGCGCAAAGTCGGGGCGGGAAAAACTGTTTTTT.

The gene calls are TRBV30 and TRBJ2-5; D not resolved. CDR3 length: 12 residues. Trimming removed 3 bases from V and 2 bases from J, with 7 bases in between. The germline gives CDR1 GTSNPN, CDR2 SVGIG (reference sequence). The CDR3 loop reads CAWSPLQETQYF. CDR3 in DNA: TGTGCCTGGAGCCCGTTACAAGAGACCCAGTACTTC.

The chain is built from TRBV18 and TRBJ1-1, with D maybe TRBD1 (5 bases). The CDR3 extends over 11 amino acids. The V and J ends lost 5 bases and 5 bases respectively, with 6 bases between them. CDR1 KGHSH and CDR2 LQKENI come from the germline V gene. CDR3 residues: CASSGGTEAFF. As DNA, the CDR3 is TGTGCCAGCTCAGGGGGAACTGAAGCTTTCTTT.

This chain links TRBV7-9 with TRBJ1-2; the D is unclear. The V end lost 4 bases, the J end lost 4 bases, and 13 bases lay between the germline ends. There are 14 residues in the CDR3. Germline V gene data show CDR1 as SEHNR and CDR2 as FQNEAQ (reference sequence). The DNA for the CDR3 is TGTGCCAGCAGCTCCTTCCGGGAGCCCTATGGCTACACCTTC. Protein sequence: CASSSFREPYGYTF.

This rearrangement joins TRBV5-6 to TRBJ1-1; 7 bases are a match to TRBD1. The CDR3 has 15 amino acids. Germline V gene data show CDR1 as SGHDT and CDR2 as YYEEEE. V lost 7 bases to trimming and J lost 7 bases; unmatched junction nucleotides: 16. For the CDR3, the DNA is TGTGCCAGCCATTCGGGCCCGACAGGGAGGGTTGAAGCTTTCTTT. This encodes CASHSGPTGRVEAFF.